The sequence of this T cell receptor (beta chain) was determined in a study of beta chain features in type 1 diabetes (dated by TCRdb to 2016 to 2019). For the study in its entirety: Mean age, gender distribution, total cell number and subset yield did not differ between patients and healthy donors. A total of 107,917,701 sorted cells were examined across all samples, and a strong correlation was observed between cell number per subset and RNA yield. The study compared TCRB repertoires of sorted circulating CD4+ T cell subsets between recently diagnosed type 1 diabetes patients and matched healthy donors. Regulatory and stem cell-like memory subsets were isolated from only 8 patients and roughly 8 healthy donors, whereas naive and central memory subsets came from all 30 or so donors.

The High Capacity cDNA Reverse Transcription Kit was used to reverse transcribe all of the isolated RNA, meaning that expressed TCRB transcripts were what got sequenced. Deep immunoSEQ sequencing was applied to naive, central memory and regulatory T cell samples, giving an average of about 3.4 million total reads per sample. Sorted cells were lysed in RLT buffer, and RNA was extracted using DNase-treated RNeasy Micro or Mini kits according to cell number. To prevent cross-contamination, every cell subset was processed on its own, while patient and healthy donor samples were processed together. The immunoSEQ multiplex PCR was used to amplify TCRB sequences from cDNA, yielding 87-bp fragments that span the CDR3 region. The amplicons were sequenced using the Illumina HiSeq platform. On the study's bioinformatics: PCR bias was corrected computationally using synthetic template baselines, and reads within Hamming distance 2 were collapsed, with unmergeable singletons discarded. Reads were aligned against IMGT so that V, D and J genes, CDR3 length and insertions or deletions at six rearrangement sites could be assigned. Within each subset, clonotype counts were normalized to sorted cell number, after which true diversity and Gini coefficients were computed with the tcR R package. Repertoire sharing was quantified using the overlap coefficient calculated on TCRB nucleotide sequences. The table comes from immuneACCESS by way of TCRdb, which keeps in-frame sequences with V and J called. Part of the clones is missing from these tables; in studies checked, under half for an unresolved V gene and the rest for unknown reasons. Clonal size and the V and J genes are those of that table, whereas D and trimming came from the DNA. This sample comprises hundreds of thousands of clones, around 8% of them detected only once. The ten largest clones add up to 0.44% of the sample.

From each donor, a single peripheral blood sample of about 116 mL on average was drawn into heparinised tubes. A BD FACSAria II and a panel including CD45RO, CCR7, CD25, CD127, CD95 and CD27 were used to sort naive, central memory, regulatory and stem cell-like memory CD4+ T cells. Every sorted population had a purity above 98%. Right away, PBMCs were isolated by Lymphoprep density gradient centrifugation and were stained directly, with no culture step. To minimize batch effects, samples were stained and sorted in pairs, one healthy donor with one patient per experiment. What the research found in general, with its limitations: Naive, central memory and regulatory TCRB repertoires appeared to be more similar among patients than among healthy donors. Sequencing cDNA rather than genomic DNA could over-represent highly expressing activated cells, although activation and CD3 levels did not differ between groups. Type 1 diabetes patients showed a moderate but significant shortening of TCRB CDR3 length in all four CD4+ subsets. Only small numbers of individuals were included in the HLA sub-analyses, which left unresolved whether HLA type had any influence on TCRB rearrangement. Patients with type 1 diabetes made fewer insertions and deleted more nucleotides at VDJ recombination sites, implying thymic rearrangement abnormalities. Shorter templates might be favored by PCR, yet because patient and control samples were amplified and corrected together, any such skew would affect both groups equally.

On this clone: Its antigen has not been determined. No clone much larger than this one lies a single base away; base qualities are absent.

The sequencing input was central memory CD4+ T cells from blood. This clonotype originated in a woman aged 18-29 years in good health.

The DNA sequence is as follows: TGCGCCAGCAGCCAACCTACTAGCGGGAAGGGTAATGAGCAGTTCTTC. Its protein is CASSQPTSGKGNEQFF. Recombination linked TRBV4-1 to TRBJ2-1, with TRBD2 matching 10 junction bases. The germline V gene encodes CDR1 MGHRA and CDR2 YSYEKL. The CDR3, from cysteine to phenylalanine, totals 16 residues. Left in the record is the CDR3 DNA by itself, 48 bases read in frame from the first base. Trimming leaves V shorter by 2 bases and J shorter by 7 bases, with the junction holding 8 bases beyond the gene matches.